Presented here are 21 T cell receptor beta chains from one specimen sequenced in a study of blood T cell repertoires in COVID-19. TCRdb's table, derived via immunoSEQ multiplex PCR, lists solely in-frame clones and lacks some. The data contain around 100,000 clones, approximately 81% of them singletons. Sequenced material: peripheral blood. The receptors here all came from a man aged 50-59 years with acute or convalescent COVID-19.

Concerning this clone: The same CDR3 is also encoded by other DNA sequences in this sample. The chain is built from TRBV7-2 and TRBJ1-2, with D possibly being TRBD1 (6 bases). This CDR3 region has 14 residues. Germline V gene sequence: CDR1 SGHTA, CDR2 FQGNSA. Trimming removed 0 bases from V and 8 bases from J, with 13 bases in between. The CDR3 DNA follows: TGTGCCAGCAGCTTAGCCCGGGGGGCGCGGGGCTACACCTTC. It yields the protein CASSLARGARGYTF.

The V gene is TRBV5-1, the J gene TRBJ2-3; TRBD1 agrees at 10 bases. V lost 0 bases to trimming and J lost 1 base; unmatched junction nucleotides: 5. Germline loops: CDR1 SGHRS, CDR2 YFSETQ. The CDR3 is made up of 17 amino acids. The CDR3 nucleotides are TGCGCCAGCAGCTTGGCCTGGGGGACAGGGGGCACAGATACGCAGTATTTT. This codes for CASSLAWGTGGTDTQYF.

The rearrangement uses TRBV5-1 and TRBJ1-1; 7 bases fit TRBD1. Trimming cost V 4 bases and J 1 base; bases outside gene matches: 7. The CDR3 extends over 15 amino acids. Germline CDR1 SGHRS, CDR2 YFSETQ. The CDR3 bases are TGCGCCAGCAGCCGAGGGACAGTTACGAACACTGAAGCTTTCTTT. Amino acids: CASSRGTVTNTEAFF.

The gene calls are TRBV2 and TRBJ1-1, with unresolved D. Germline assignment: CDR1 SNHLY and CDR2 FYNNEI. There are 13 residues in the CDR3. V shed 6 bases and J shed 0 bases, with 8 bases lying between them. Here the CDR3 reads CASRYTVNTEAFF. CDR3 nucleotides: TGTGCCAGCAGGTATACAGTGAACACTGAAGCTTTCTTT.

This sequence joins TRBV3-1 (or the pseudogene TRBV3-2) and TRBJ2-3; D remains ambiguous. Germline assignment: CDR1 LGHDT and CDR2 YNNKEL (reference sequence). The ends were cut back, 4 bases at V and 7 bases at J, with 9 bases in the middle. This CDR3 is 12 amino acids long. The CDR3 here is CASSPSTNTQYF. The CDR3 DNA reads TGTGCCAGCAGCCCTTCGACAAATACGCAGTATTTT.

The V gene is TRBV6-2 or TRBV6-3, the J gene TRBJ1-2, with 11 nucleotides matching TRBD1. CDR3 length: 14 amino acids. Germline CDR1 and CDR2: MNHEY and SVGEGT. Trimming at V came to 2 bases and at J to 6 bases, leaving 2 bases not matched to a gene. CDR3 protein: CASSYRDRGDGYTF. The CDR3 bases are TGTGCCAGCAGTTACCGGGACAGGGGGGATGGCTACACCTTC.

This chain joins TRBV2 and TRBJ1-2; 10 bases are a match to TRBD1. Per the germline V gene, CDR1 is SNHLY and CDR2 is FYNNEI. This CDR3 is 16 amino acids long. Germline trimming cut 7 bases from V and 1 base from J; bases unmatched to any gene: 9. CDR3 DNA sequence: TGTGCCAGCATACCTACGGACAGGGGGAATAACTATGGCTACACCTTC. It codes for CASIPTDRGNNYGYTF.

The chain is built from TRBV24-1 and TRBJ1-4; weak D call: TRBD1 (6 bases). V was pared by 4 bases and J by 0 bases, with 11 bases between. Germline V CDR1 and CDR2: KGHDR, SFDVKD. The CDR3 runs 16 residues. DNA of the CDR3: TGTGCCACCAGTGAGGGTCGACAGGCAACTAATGAAAAACTGTTTTTT. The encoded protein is CATSEGRQATNEKLFF.

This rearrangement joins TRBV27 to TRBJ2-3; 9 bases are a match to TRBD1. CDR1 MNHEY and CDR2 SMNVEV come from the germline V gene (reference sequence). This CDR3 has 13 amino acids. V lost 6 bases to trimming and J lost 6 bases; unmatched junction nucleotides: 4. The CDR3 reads CASRIQGADTQYF. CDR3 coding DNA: TGTGCCAGCAGGATACAGGGGGCGGATACGCAGTATTTT.

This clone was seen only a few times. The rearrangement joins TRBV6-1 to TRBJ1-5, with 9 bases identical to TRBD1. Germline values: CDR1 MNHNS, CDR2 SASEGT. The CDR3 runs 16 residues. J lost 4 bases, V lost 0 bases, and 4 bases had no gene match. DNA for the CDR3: TGTGCCAGCAGTGAAGCGGTCGGACAGGGGAATCAGCCCCAGCATTTT. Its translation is CASSEAVGQGNQPQHF.

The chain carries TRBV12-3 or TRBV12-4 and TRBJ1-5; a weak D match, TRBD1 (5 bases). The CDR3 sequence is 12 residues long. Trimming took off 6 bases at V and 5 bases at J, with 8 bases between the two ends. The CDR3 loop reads CASRRGDQPQHF. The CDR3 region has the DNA TGTGCCAGCAGAAGGGGCGATCAGCCCCAGCATTTT.

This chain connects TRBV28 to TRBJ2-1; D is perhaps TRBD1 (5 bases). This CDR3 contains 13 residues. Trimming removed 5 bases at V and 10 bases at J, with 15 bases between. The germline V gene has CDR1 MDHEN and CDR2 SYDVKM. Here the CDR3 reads CASSPPSPGEQFF. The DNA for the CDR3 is TGTGCCAGCAGTCCCCCGTCCCCAGGGGAGCAGTTCTTC.

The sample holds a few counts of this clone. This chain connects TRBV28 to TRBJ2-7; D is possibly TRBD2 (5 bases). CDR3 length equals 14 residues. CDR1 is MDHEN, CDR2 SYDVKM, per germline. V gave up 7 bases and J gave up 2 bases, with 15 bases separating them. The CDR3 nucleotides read TGTGCCAGCATCCCCGGAGGTACCACCTACGAGCAGTACTTC. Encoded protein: CASIPGGTTYEQYF.

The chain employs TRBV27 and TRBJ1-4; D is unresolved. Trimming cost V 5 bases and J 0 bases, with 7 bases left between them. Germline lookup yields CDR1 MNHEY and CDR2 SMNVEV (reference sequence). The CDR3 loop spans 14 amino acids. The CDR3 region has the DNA TGTGCCAGCAGTGGGAGGTCAACTAATGAAAAACTGTTTTTT. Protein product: CASSGRSTNEKLFF. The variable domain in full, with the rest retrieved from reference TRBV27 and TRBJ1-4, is EAQVTQNPRYLITVTGKKLTVTCSQNMNHEYMSWYRQDPGLGLRQIYYSMNVEVTDKGDVPEGYKVSRKEKRNFPLILESPSPNQTSLYFCASSGRSTNEKLFFGSGTQLSVL.

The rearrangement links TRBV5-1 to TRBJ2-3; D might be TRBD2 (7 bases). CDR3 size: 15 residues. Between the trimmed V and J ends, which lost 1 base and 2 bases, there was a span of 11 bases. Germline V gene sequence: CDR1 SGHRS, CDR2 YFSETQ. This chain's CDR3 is CASSLIGGLTDTQYF. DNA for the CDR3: TGCGCCAGCAGCTTGATCGGGGGGCTCACAGATACGCAGTATTTT.

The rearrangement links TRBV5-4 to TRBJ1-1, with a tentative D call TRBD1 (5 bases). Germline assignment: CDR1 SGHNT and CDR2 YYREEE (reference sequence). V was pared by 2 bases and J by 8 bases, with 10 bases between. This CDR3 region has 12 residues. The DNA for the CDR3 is TGTGCCAGCAGCTTTGGGGCGACAGAAGCTTTCTTT. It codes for CASSFGATEAFF.

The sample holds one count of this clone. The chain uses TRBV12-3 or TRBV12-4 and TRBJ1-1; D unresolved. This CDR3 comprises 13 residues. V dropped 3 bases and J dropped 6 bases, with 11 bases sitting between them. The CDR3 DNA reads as TGTGCCAGCAGTTTTGGGCAAGTCCCTGAAGCTTTCTTT. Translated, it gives CASSFGQVPEAFF.

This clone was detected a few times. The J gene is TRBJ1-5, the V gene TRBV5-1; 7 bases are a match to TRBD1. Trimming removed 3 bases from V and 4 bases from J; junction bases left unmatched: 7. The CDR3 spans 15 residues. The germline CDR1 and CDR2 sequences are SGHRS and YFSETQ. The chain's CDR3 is CASSWTGEGNQPQHF. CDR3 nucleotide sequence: TGCGCCAGCAGCTGGACAGGTGAGGGAAATCAGCCCCAGCATTTT.

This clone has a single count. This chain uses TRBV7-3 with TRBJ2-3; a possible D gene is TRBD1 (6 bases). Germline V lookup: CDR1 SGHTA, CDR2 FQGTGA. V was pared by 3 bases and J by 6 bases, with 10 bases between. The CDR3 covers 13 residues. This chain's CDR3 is CASSFTGRDTQYF. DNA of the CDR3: TGTGCCAGCAGCTTTACAGGGCGGGATACGCAGTATTTT. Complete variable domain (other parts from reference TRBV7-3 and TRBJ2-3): GAGVSQTPSNKVTEKGKYVELRCDPISGHTALYWYRQSLGQGPEFLIYFQGTGAADDSGLPNDRFFAVRPEGSVSTLKIQRTERGDSAVYLCASSFTGRDTQYFGPGTRLTVL.

The CDR3 nucleotides read TGTGCCAGCATAGGGGTGGGCACAGATACGCAGTATTTT. This sequence encodes CASIGVGTDTQYF. The genes are TRBV2 and TRBJ2-3; D possibly corresponds to TRBD1 (5 bases). The CDR3 runs 13 residues. Germline V CDR1 and CDR2: SNHLY, FYNNEI. The ends were cut back, 7 bases at V and 1 base at J, with 9 bases in the middle.

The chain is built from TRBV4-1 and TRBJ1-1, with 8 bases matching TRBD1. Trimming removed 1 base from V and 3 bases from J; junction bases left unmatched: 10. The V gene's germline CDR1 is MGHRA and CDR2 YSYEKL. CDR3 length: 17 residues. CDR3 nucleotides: TGCGCCAGCAGCCAAGCCGACAGGGGCCCCTGGGACACTGAAGCTTTCTTT. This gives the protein CASSQADRGPWDTEAFF.